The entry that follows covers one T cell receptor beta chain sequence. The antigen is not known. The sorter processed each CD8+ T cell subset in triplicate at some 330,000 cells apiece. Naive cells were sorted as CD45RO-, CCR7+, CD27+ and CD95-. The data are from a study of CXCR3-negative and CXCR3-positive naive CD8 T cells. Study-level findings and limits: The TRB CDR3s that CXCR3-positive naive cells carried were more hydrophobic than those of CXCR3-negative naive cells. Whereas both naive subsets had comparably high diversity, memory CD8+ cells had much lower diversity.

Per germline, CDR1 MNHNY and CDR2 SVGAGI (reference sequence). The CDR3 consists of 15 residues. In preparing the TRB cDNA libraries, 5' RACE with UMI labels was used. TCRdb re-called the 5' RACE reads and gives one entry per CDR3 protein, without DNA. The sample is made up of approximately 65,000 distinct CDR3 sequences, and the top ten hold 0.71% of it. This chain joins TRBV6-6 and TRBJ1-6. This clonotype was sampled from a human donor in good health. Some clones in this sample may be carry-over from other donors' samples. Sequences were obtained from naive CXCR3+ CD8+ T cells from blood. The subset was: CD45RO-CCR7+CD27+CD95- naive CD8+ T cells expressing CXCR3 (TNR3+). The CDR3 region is CASSYSGEPDSPLHF.